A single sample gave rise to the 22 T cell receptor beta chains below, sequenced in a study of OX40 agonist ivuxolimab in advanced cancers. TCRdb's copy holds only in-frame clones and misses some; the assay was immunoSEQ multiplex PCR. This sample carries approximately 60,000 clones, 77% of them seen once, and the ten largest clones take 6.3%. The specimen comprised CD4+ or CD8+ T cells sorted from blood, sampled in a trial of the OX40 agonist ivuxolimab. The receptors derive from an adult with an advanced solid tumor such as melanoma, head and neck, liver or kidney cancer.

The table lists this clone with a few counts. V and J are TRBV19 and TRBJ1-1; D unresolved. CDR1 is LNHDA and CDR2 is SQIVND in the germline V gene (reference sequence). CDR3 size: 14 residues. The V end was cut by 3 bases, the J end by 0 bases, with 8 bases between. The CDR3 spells CASSIKRMNTEAFF. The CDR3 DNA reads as TGTGCCAGTAGTATTAAACGGATGAACACTGAAGCTTTCTTT.

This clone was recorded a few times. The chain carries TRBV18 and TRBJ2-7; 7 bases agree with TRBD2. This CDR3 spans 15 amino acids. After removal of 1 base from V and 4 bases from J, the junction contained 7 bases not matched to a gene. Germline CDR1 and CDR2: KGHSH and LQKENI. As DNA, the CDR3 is TGTGCCAGCTCACCACGGACTAGTAATGAGTACGAGCAGTACTTC. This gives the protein CASSPRTSNEYEQYF.

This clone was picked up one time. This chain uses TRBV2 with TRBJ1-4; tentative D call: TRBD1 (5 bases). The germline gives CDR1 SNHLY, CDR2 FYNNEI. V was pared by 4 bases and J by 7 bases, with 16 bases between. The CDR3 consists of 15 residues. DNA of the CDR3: TGTGCCAGCAGTGCCCAGGGCCCGAGGGGTGAAAAACTGTTTTTT. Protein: CASSAQGPRGEKLFF.

CDR3 loop: CASSSTTGVPKRKLFF. The DNA for the CDR3 is TGTGCCAGCAGCTCGACAACAGGGGTCCCAAAGCGGAAACTGTTTTTT. V gene TRBV7-9 combines with J gene TRBJ1-4, with 7 bases that match TRBD1. V lost 4 bases, J lost 11 bases, and 16 bases stayed unmatched. This CDR3 has 16 residues. CDR1 and CDR2 from the germline V gene are SEHNR and FQNEAQ (reference sequence).

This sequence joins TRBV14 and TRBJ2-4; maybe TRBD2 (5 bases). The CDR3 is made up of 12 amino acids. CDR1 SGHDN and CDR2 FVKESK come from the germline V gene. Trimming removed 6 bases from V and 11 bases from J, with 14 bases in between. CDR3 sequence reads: CASSSLGLVQYF. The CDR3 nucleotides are TGTGCCAGCAGTTCTCTAGGACTCGTTCAGTACTTC.

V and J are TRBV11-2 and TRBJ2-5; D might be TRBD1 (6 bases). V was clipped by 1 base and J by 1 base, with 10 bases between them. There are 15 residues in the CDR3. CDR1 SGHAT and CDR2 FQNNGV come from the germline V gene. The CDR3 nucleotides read TGTGCCAGCAGCTTAGTCACAGGGTTCCAAGAGACCCAGTACTTC. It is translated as CASSLVTGFQETQYF.

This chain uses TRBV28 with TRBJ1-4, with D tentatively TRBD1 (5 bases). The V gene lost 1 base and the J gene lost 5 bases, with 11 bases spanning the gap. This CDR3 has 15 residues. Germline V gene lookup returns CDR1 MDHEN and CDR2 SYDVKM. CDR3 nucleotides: TGTGCCAGCAGTTTATTCGGGGGAGGCAATGAAAAACTGTTTTTT. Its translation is CASSLFGGGNEKLFF. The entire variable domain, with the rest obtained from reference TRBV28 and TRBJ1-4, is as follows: DVKVTQSSRYLVKRTGEKVFLECVQDMDHENMFWYRQDPGLGLRLIYFSYDVKMKEKGDIPEGYSVSREKKERFSLILESASTNQTSMYLCASSLFGGGNEKLFFGSGTQLSVL.

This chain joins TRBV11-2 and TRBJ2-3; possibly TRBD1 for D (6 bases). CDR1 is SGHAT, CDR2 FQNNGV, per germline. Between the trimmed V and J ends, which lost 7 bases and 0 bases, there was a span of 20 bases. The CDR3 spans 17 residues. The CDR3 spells CASNPRFRGYSTDTQYF. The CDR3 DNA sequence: TGTGCCAGCAACCCGAGGTTCAGGGGTTATAGCACAGATACGCAGTATTTT.

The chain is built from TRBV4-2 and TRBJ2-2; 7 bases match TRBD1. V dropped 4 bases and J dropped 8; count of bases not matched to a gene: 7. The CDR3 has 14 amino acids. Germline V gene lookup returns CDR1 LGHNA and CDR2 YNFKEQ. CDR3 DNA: TGTGCCAGCAGCCCGAGGACAGGCCCAGGGGAGCTGTTTTTT. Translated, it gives CASSPRTGPGELFF.

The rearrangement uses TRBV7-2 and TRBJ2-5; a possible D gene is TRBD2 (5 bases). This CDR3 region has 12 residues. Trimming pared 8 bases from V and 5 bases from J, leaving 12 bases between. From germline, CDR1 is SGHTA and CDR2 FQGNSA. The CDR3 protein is CASGLRRETQYF. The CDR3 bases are TGTGCCAGCGGTTTGAGGAGGGAGACCCAGTACTTC. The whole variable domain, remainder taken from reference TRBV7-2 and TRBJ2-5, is GAGVSQSPSNKVTEKGKDVELRCDPISGHTALYWYRQSLGQGLEFLIYFQGNSAPDKSGLPSDRFSAERTGGSVSTLTIQRTQQEDSAVYLCASGLRRETQYFGPGTRLLVL.

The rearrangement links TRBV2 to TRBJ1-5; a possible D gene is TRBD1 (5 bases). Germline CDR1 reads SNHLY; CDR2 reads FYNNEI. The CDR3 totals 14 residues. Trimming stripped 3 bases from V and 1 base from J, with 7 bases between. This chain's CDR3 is CASSDRASNQPQHF. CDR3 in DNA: TGTGCCAGCAGTGACAGGGCAAGCAATCAGCCCCAGCATTTT.

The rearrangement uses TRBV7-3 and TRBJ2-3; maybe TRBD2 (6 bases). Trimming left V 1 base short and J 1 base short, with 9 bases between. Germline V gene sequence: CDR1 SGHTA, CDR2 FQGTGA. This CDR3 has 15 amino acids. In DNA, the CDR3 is TGTGCCAGCAGCTTAAATAGCGGAGGCACAGATACGCAGTATTTT. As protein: CASSLNSGGTDTQYF.

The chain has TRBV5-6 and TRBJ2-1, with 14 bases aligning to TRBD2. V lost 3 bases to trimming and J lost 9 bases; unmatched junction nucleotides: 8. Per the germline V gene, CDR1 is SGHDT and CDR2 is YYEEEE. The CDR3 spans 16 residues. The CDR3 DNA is TGTGCCAGCAGCTCCCCCGGGACTAGCGGGAGTGGTGAGCAGTTCTTC. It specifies CASSSPGTSGSGEQFF.

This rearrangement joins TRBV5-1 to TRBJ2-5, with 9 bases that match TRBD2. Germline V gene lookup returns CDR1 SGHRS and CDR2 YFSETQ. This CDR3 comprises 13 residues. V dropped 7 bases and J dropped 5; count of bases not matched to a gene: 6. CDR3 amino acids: CASQREVGETQYF. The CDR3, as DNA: TGCGCCAGCCAGCGGGAGGTTGGGGAGACCCAGTACTTC.

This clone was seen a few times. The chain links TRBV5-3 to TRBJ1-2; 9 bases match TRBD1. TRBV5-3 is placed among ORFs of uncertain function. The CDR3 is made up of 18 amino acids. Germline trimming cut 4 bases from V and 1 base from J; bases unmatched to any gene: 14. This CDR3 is CARSPGTGRSSGNYGYTF. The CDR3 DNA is TGTGCCAGAAGCCCCGGGACAGGGCGGTCGTCGGGTAACTATGGCTACACCTTC.

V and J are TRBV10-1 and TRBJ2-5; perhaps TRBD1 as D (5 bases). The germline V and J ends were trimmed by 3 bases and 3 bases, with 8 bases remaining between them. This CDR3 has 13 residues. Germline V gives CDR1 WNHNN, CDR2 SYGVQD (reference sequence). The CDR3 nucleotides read TGCGCCAGCAGTGAAGCCAGGGAAGAGACCCAGTACTTC. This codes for CASSEAREETQYF.

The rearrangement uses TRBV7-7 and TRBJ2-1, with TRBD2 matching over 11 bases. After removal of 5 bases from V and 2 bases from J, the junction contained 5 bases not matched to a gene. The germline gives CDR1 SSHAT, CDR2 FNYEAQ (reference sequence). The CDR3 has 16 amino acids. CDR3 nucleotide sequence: TGTGCCAGCAGCCAGGGACTAGCGGCCGCCTACAATGAGCAGTTCTTC. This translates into CASSQGLAAAYNEQFF.

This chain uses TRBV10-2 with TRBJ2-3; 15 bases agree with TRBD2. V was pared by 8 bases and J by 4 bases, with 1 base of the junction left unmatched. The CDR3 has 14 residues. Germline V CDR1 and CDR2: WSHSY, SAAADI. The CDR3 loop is CASGTSGRSDTQYF. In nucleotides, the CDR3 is TGCGCCAGCGGGACTAGCGGGAGGTCAGATACGCAGTATTTT.

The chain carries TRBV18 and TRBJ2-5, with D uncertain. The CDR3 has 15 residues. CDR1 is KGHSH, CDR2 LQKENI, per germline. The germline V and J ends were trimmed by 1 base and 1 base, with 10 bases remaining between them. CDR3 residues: CASSPLGGFQETQYF. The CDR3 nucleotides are TGTGCCAGCTCACCACTAGGCGGCTTCCAAGAGACCCAGTACTTC. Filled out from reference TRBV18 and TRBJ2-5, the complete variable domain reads NAGVMQNPRHLVRRRGQEARLRCSPMKGHSHVYWYRQLPEEGLKFMVYLQKENIIDESGMPKERFSAEFPKEGPSILRIQQVVRGDSAAYFCASSPLGGFQETQYFGPGTRLLVL.

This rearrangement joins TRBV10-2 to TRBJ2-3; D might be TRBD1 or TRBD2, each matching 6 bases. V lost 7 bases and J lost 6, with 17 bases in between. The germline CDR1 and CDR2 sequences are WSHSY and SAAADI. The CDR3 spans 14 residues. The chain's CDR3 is CASKLGQGRDTQYF. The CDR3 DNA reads TGCGCCAGCAAACTAGGGCAGGGGAGGGATACGCAGTATTTT.

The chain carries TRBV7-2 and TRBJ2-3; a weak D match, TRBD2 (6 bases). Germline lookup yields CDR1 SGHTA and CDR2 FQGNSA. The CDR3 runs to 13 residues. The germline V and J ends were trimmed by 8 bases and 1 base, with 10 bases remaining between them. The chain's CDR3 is CASGDFGTDTQYF. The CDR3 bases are TGTGCCAGCGGGGACTTCGGCACAGATACGCAGTATTTT. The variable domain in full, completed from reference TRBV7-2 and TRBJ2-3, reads GAGVSQSPSNKVTEKGKDVELRCDPISGHTALYWYRQSLGQGLEFLIYFQGNSAPDKSGLPSDRFSAERTGGSVSTLTIQRTQQEDSAVYLCASGDFGTDTQYFGPGTRLTVL.

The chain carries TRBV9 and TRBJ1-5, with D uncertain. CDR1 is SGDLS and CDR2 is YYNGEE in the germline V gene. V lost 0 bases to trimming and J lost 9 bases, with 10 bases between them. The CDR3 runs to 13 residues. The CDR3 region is CASSVADSRPQHF. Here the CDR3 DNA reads TGTGCCAGCAGCGTAGCCGACTCGCGGCCCCAGCATTTT.